The 15 T cell receptor beta chains reported below all come from one sample, sequenced in a study of blood T cell repertoires in COVID-19. The repertoire was sequenced with immunoSEQ multiplex PCR; TCRdb's copy has only in-frame clones and lacks some. The profile shows some 180,000 clones, more than 70% of them singletons. The sequenced sample was peripheral blood. These receptors originate from a woman aged 60-70 years with acute or convalescent COVID-19.

This sequence joins TRBV29-1 and TRBJ1-2; TRBD1 might be the D (6 bases). The germline V gene encodes CDR1 SQVTM and CDR2 ANQGSEA. Trimming removed 3 bases at V and 2 bases at J, with 10 bases between. CDR3 length: 13 residues. For the CDR3, the DNA is TGCAGCGTTGAGGTGGGGGCAAACTATGGCTACACCTTC. Translation gives CSVEVGANYGYTF. Full variable domain (missing parts from reference TRBV29-1 and TRBJ1-2): SAVISQKPSRDICQRGTSLTIQCQVDSQVTMMFWYRQQPGQSLTLIATANQGSEATYESGFVIDKFPISRPNLTFSTLTVSNMSPEDSSIYLCSVEVGANYGYTFGSGTRLTVV.

The chain is built from TRBV28 and TRBJ2-1; 12 nucleotides agree with TRBD2. The CDR3 sequence is 17 residues long. Germline assignment: CDR1 MDHEN and CDR2 SYDVKM. The trim removed 3 bases at V and 2 bases at J, leaving 5 bases unmatched. The CDR3 protein is CASSLAGLAGTYNEQFF. The CDR3 region has the DNA TGTGCCAGCAGTTTGGCCGGACTAGCGGGAACCTACAATGAGCAGTTCTTC.

This clone was seen only a few times. The chain recombines TRBV27 with TRBJ1-5, with TRBD1 matching over 9 bases. The germline gives CDR1 MNHEY, CDR2 SMNVEV (reference sequence). The CDR3 length is 15 residues. V lost 2 bases and J lost 10; bases outside the gene matches: 9. The CDR3 reads CASSLIGTGSIPQHF. The CDR3 DNA reads TGTGCCAGCAGTTTAATCGGGACAGGGTCCATTCCCCAGCATTTT.

The rearrangement links TRBV7-2 to TRBJ2-5; 11 positions agree with TRBD2. The CDR3 sequence is 15 residues long. The trim removed 1 base at V and 9 bases at J, leaving 7 bases unmatched. CDR1 and CDR2 (germline): SGHTA, FQGNSA. Here the CDR3 DNA reads TGTGCCAGCAGCTTAGAGGCTAGCGGGAGGTCGCCCCAGTACTTC. It translates to CASSLEASGRSPQYF.

At least ten counts were recorded for this clone. The V and J genes are TRBV28 and TRBJ1-5; TRBD1 is a possible D gene (5 bases). The V and J ends lost 5 bases and 3 bases respectively, with 17 bases between them. The germline V gene has CDR1 MDHEN and CDR2 SYDVKM. The CDR3 loop spans 16 amino acids. The CDR3 DNA follows: TGTGCCAGCAGTGGGCTTGGGGGACTATTCAATCAGCCCCAGCATTTT. It encodes CASSGLGGLFNQPQHF. Supplemented by reference TRBV28 and TRBJ1-5, the full variable domain reads DVKVTQSSRYLVKRTGEKVFLECVQDMDHENMFWYRQDPGLGLRLIYFSYDVKMKEKGDIPEGYSVSREKKERFSLILESASTNQTSMYLCASSGLGGLFNQPQHFGDGTRLSIL.

CDR3 nucleotide sequence: TGTGCCAGCAGGTCTTCTACTAGCGGGAGGGCCACTGAGCAGTTCTTC. Its translation: CASRSSTSGRATEQFF. This chain connects TRBV3-1 (or the pseudogene TRBV3-2) to TRBJ2-1, with 13 bases fitting TRBD2. Germline trimming cut 6 bases from V and 9 bases from J; bases unmatched to any gene: 11. The CDR3 is made up of 16 amino acids. Germline V gene lookup returns CDR1 LGHDT and CDR2 YNNKEL (reference sequence).

The chain combines TRBV6-5 with TRBJ1-1; tentative D call: TRBD1 (5 bases). Trimming shortened V by 6 bases and J by 1 base, and 9 bases separated the two germline ends. The CDR3 loop spans 13 amino acids. Germline values: CDR1 MNHEY, CDR2 SVGAGI. The CDR3 sequence: CASSVGANTEAFF. The CDR3 nucleotides are TGTGCCAGCAGCGTAGGGGCGAACACTGAAGCTTTCTTT.

This rearrangement joins TRBV3-1 (or the pseudogene TRBV3-2) to TRBJ1-5, with a possible D match to TRBD1 (5 bases). Germline V gene lookup returns CDR1 LGHDT and CDR2 YNNKEL (reference sequence). Deletions cut 1 base from V and 3 bases from J, with 13 bases between. The CDR3 extends over 16 amino acids. In DNA form, the CDR3 reads TGTGCCAGCAGCCAAGGAGATGGGGGGGACAATCAGCCCCAGCATTTT. Translated: CASSQGDGGDNQPQHF.

The chain links TRBV27 to TRBJ1-5, with D possibly TRBD1 on 5 matching bases. V was clipped by 1 base and J by 4 bases, with 11 bases between them. The germline gives CDR1 MNHEY, CDR2 SMNVEV (reference sequence). The CDR3 sequence is 15 residues long. In DNA form, the CDR3 reads TGTGCCAGCAGTTTATGGGGGGGAGGAAATCAGCCCCAGCATTTT. It translates to CASSLWGGGNQPQHF.

This rearrangement joins TRBV11-2 to TRBJ1-5, with D perhaps matching TRBD1 (5 bases). With 3 bases removed from V and 4 bases from J, the gap between germline ends came to 16 bases. CDR3 length equals 16 residues. From germline, CDR1 is SGHAT and CDR2 FQNNGV. CDR3 amino acids: CASSLGGSGLNQPQHF. CDR3 in DNA: TGTGCCAGCAGCTTGGGGGGGTCGGGCTTGAATCAGCCCCAGCATTTT.

Remarks on this clone: Other DNA sequences within the sample encode an identical CDR3. The V gene is TRBV3-1 (or the pseudogene TRBV3-2), the J gene TRBJ1-1, with D perhaps TRBD1 (5 bases). V lost 1 base to trimming and J lost 3 bases, with 9 bases between them. CDR3 length equals 14 residues. From germline, CDR1 is LGHDT and CDR2 YNNKEL (reference sequence). The CDR3 DNA reads as TGTGCCAGCAGCCAAGTCCCAGGGTACACTGAAGCTTTCTTT. Translated, it gives CASSQVPGYTEAFF.

The CDR3 coding sequence is TGTGCCAGCAGCTTTGACAGGGCTGGTTCACCCCTCCACTTT. This gives the protein CASSFDRAGSPLHF. The chain is built from TRBV7-3 and TRBJ1-6, with 7 bases fitting TRBD1. This CDR3 is built from 14 residues. Per germline, CDR1 SGHTA and CDR2 FQGTGA. With 3 bases clipped from V and 9 bases from J, the junction kept 5 bases outside the gene matches.

This sequence joins TRBV5-6 and TRBJ2-7, with TRBD1 matching 7 bases. With 3 bases clipped from V and 1 base from J, the junction kept 7 bases outside the gene matches. Per germline, CDR1 SGHDT and CDR2 YYEEEE. The CDR3 extends over 15 amino acids. CDR3 region: CASSYGTAYSYEQYV. The CDR3 region has the DNA TGTGCCAGCAGCTACGGGACAGCATATTCCTACGAGCAGTACGTC.

CDR3 nucleotides: TGTGCCAGCAGCTGGAGCGGGAGGGCCCTAGATACGCAGTATTTT. Translating gives CASSWSGRALDTQYF. The V call is TRBV7-3, the J call TRBJ2-3; 10 bases agree with TRBD2. The CDR3 sequence is 15 residues long. Per the germline V gene, CDR1 is SGHTA and CDR2 is FQGTGA. The J segment lost 5 bases and the V segment lost 4 bases, leaving 6 bases of the junction unmatched. Using reference TRBV7-3 and TRBJ2-3 for the parts outside the CDR3, the full variable domain is GAGVSQTPSNKVTEKGKYVELRCDPISGHTALYWYRQSLGQGPEFLIYFQGTGAADDSGLPNDRFFAVRPEGSVSTLKIQRTERGDSAVYLCASSWSGRALDTQYFGPGTRLTVL.

This chain joins TRBV19 and TRBJ2-1; D possibly corresponds to TRBD2 (5 bases). Germline CDR1 and CDR2: LNHDA and SQIVND (reference sequence). V was pared by 5 bases and J by 0 bases, with 8 bases between. The CDR3 totals 14 residues. CDR3 amino acids: CASSSDFSYNEQFF. The CDR3 nucleotides read TGTGCCAGTAGTTCGGACTTCTCCTACAATGAGCAGTTCTTC. The full variable domain, with the rest looked up from reference TRBV19 and TRBJ2-1, is DGGITQSPKYLFRKEGQNVTLSCEQNLNHDAMYWYRQDPGQGLRLIYYSQIVNDFQKGDIAEGYSVSREKKESFPLTVTSAQKNPTAFYLCASSSDFSYNEQFFGPGTRLTVL.